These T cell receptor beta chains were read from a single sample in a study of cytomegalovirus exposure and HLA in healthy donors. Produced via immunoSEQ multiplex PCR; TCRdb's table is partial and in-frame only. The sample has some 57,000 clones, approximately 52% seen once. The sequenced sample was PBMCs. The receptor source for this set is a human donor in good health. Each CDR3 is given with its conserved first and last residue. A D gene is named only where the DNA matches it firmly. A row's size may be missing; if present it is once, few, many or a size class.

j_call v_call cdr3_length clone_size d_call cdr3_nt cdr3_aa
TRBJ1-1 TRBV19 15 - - TGTGCCAGTAGACCCCTGCTCCGGGGAGGGATTGAAGCTTTCTTT CASRPLLRGGIEAFF
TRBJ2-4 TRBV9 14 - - TGTGCCAGCAGCGCTAGTTTAGCCAAAAACATTCAGTACTTC CASSASLAKNIQYF
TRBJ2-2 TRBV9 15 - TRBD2 TGTGCCAGCACCCTTAGCGGGGGGGGCACCGGGGAGCTGTTTTTT CASTLSGGGTGELFF
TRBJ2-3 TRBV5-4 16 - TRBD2 TGTGCCAGCAGCTTGGAGCCCCTAGCGGGGCCAGATACGCAGTATTTT CASSLEPLAGPDTQYF
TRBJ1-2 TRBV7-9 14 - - TGTGCCAGCAGCTTAAAAGTATCGGGGGATGGCTACACCTTC CASSLKVSGDGYTF
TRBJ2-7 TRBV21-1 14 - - TGTGCCAGCTTGGACAGGGAGAATTCGGGAGAGCAGTACTTC CASLDRENSGEQYF
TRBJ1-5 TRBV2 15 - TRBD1 TGTGCCAGCAGTGCCGACAGGGGTAGCAATCAGCCCCAGCATTTT CASSADRGSNQPQHF
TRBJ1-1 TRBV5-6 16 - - TGTGCCAGCAGCTTGGCTTTAAAACAGAGCAACACTGAAGCTTTCTTT CASSLALKQSNTEAFF
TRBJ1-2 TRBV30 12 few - TGTGCCTGGAGGGTAGGGGACTATGGCTACACCTTC CAWRVGDYGYTF
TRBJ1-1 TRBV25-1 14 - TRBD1 TGTGCCAGCAGTGCGACAGGGGCGGGCACTGAAGCTTTCTTT CASSATGAGTEAFF
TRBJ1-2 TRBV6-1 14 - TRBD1 TGTGCCAGCAGGGGACAGGGGGCGACCTATGGCTACACCTTC CASRGQGATYGYTF
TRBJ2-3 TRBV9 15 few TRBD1 TGTGCCAGCAGCGTAGCAGGGGGTCGCGCAGATACGCAGTATTTT CASSVAGGRADTQYF
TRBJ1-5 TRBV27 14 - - TGTGCCAGCAGTTCCCGGGACAAGACCAGGCCCCAGCATTTT CASSSRDKTRPQHF
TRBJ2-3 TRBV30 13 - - TGTGCCTGGAGTGTACGGGGAAGAGATACGCAGTATTTT CAWSVRGRDTQYF
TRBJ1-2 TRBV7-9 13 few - TGTGCCAGCAGCTTAGAACAGGGAGAGGGCTACACCTTC CASSLEQGEGYTF
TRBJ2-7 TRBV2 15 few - TGTGCCAGCAGTGGCGCTCCCAGGGGTTACAACGAGCAGTACTTC CASSGAPRGYNEQYF
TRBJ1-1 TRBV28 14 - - TGTGCCAGCGTAACTGGGGGGGAGTGGACTGAAGCTTTCTTT CASVTGGEWTEAFF
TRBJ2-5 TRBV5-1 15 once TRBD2 TGCGCCAGCAGCTTGGAGGCGGGGGGGTCAGAGACCCAGTACTTC CASSLEAGGSETQYF
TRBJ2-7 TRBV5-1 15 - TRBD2 TGCGCCAGCAGCCATACTAGCGGGGGAACCTACGAGCAGTACTTC CASSHTSGGTYEQYF
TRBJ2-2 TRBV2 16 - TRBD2 TGTGCCAGCAGAGACAGGACTAGCGGCTACACCGGGGAGCTGTTTTTT CASRDRTSGYTGELFF
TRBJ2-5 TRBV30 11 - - TGTGCCTGGAGTCCCGAAGCCACCCAGTACTTC CAWSPEATQYF
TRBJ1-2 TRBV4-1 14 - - TGCGCCAGCAGCCAAGCGGAGGAGAGCTATGGCTACACCTTC CASSQAEESYGYTF
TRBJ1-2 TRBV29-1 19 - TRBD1 TGCAGCGTAAAACCCTCAATGGGACAGGGTAGAAGGTTTAACTATGGCTACACCTTC CSVKPSMGQGRRFNYGYTF
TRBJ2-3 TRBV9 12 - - TGTGCCAGCAGCGTCGAAGACTACACGCAGTATTTT CASSVEDYTQYF
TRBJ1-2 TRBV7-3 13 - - TGTGCCAGCAGCCTAAACGGGGGAATTGGCTACCCCTTC CASSLNGGIGYPF
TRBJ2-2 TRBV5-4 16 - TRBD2 TGTGCCAGCAGCCCAGGACTAGCGGGGGGGCCCGGGGAGCTGTTTTTT CASSPGLAGGPGELFF
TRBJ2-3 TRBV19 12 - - TGTGCCAGTAGTATCTACTTGGATACGCAGTATTTT CASSIYLDTQYF
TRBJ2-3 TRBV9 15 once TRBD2 TGTGCCAGCAGCGTAGTAAGCGGGGGCGTAGATACGCAGTATTTT CASSVVSGGVDTQYF
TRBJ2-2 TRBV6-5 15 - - TGTGCCAGCAGTTACTGGCAGGCGAACACCGGGGAGCTGTTTTTT CASSYWQANTGELFF
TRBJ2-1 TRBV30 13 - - TGTGCCTGGAGCAGGGGCCGTTACAATGAGCAGTTCTTC CAWSRGRYNEQFF
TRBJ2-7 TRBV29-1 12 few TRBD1 TGCAGCGGGGGACAGAACTCCTACGAGCAGTACTTC CSGGQNSYEQYF
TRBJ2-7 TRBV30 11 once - TGTGCCTGGAGTAGCCTGTACGAGCAGTACTTC CAWSSLYEQYF
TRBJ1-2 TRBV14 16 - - TGTGCCAGCAGCCCGCGACCTAGCCTATATAACTATGGCTACACCTTC CASSPRPSLYNYGYTF